One and the same sample provided the 17 T cell receptor beta chains below, sequenced in a study of blood T cell repertoires in COVID-19 (dated by TCRdb to about 2020). Library method: the immunoSEQ multiplex PCR assay. The table comes from immuneACCESS by way of TCRdb, which keeps in-frame sequences with V and J called. Part of the clones is missing from these tables; in studies checked, under half for an unresolved V gene and the rest for unknown reasons. This sample has approximately 70,000 clones in its table, and roughly 80% of those were observed once. 8.5% to 10% of the sample belongs to the ten largest clones. Source material: peripheral blood. Every receptor here comes from an elderly woman with acute or convalescent COVID-19.

V usage is TRBV3-1 (or the pseudogene TRBV3-2) and J usage is TRBJ1-2; unclear D gene. The germline CDR1 and CDR2 sequences are LGHDT and YNNKEL (reference sequence). CDR3 length equals 14 residues. Trimming cost V 0 bases and J 4 bases, with 9 bases left between them. The CDR3 region is CASSQDTVSYGYTF. The CDR3 nucleotides are TGTGCCAGCAGCCAAGATACGGTATCCTATGGCTACACCTTC.

The chain employs TRBV6-6 and TRBJ1-5, with 9 bases fitting TRBD1. The germline V gene has CDR1 MNHNY and CDR2 SVGAGI (reference sequence). V trimming: 6 bases; J trimming: 0 bases; junction bases outside the gene matches: 18. The CDR3 consists of 20 residues. The CDR3 sequence: CASSLHPGQGLRYSNQPQHF. DNA for the CDR3: TGTGCCAGCAGCTTACACCCGGGACAGGGCCTTCGGTATAGCAATCAGCCCCAGCATTTT.

The chain combines TRBV20-1 with TRBJ2-7, with 8 bases that match TRBD1. The V gene end was trimmed by 3 bases and the J gene end by 2 bases; junction bases not matched to a gene: 6. Per germline, CDR1 DFQATT and CDR2 SNEGSKA (reference sequence). The CDR3 totals 14 residues. CDR3 protein: CSASRGQETYEQYF. The CDR3 DNA follows: TGCAGTGCTAGTAGGGGACAGGAGACCTACGAGCAGTACTTC.

The gene calls are TRBV9 and TRBJ1-2, with TRBD1 matching 7 bases. The CDR3 runs to 16 residues. CDR1 is SGDLS and CDR2 is YYNGEE in the germline V gene. The ends lost 4 bases at V and 1 base at J; junction bases unmatched: 10. The CDR3 DNA reads as TGTGCCAGCAGCAAGGGGGCTGAGCCGTTTAACTATGGCTACACCTTC. This codes for CASSKGAEPFNYGYTF.

The gene calls are TRBV19 and TRBJ2-2, with 14 positions matching TRBD2. V dropped 5 bases and J dropped 2; count of bases not matched to a gene: 4. Germline CDR1 LNHDA, CDR2 SQIVND (reference sequence). This CDR3 contains 17 residues. CDR3 protein: CASSEGLAGANTGELFF. CDR3 nucleotide sequence: TGTGCCAGTAGTGAGGGACTAGCGGGGGCTAACACCGGGGAGCTGTTTTTT.

Here the CDR3 reads CASSTGTGASEQYF. The CDR3 coding sequence is TGTGCCAGCAGTACCGGGACAGGAGCCTCCGAGCAGTACTTC. J is TRBJ2-7 and V is TRBV6-4, with 8 bases fitting TRBD1. Germline values: CDR1 MRHNA, CDR2 SNTAGT. Trimming at V came to 5 bases and at J to 6 bases, leaving 9 bases not matched to a gene. This CDR3 has 14 residues.

This chain uses TRBV21-1 with TRBJ1-5. TRBV21-1 is assigned pseudogene status. The CDR3 covers 17 residues. The CDR3 reads CASSIRSPGLSDQPQHF. The CDR3, as DNA: TGTGCCAGCAGCATTCGGTCCCCGGGACTCAGCGATCAGCCCCAGCATTTT.

DNA for the CDR3: TGTGCCAGTAGTATCGTTCGGGGTTCTGGGGCCAACGTCCTGACTTTC. It yields the protein CASSIVRGSGANVLTF. This chain joins TRBV19 and TRBJ2-6; possible D gene TRBD2, 5 bases. The CDR3 covers 16 residues. The V and J ends lost 3 bases and 1 base respectively, with 10 bases between them. Germline assignment: CDR1 LNHDA and CDR2 SQIVND (reference sequence).

This clone was recorded only once. This chain joins TRBV7-8 and TRBJ1-4; possibly TRBD1 for D (6 bases). The V and J ends lost 4 bases and 3 bases respectively, with 12 bases between them. This CDR3 comprises 15 residues. Germline lookup yields CDR1 SGHVS and CDR2 FQNEAQ. This CDR3 reads CASSSTGRANEKLFF. The CDR3 DNA sequence: TGTGCCAGCAGCTCGACAGGTCGGGCTAATGAAAAACTGTTTTTT.

The chain combines TRBV12-5 with TRBJ2-2, with a possible D match to TRBD2 (5 bases). V lost 11 bases to trimming and J lost 3 bases, with 16 bases between them. Germline assignment: CDR1 LGHNT and CDR2 FRNRAP. The CDR3 sequence is 14 residues long. In DNA, the CDR3 is TGTGCTGGCCGAGGCGGAGGACACACCGGGGAGCTGTTTTTT. Translation: CAGRGGGHTGELFF.

In this sample, this clone turned up once. The chain is built from TRBV5-1 and TRBJ2-1, with D unclear. The ends were cut back, 1 base at V and 8 bases at J, with 7 bases in the middle. In germline, CDR1 is SGHRS, CDR2 YFSETQ. The CDR3 length is 12 residues. The CDR3 DNA reads as TGCGCCAGCAGCTTGTCAGTCCATGAGCAGTTCTTC. Amino acids: CASSLSVHEQFF.

The gene calls are TRBV5-1 and TRBJ2-2; D may be TRBD1 (5 bases). The CDR3 is 16 residues long. Germline CDR1 and CDR2: SGHRS and YFSETQ. The V end lost 0 bases, the J end lost 7 bases, and 16 bases lay between the germline ends. The CDR3 bases are TGCGCCAGCAGCTTGGGGGCCCCCCAGGGCATCGGGGAGCTGTTTTTT. Translation: CASSLGAPQGIGELFF.

The gene calls are TRBV11-2 and TRBJ2-2, with 11 bases that match TRBD2. The CDR3 is made up of 14 amino acids. With 7 bases clipped from V and 7 bases from J, the junction kept 5 bases outside the gene matches. Germline V gives CDR1 SGHAT, CDR2 FQNNGV. CDR3 in amino acids: CASTFSGGGGELFF. CDR3 sequence (DNA): TGTGCCAGCACCTTTAGCGGGGGGGGCGGGGAGCTGTTTTTT.

This clone was detected a few times. This chain links TRBV19 with TRBJ2-2; 7 positions match TRBD1. The CDR3 is made up of 14 amino acids. The junction had 4 bases not matched to a gene; V was cut back by 4 bases and J by 5 bases. Per the germline V gene, CDR1 is LNHDA and CDR2 is SQIVND (reference sequence). The CDR3, as DNA: TGTGCCAGTAGTACCACAGGGGATACCGGGGAGCTGTTTTTT. Its translation: CASSTTGDTGELFF.

The rearrangement joins TRBV6-5 to TRBJ1-3; D not resolved. V was pared by 7 bases and J by 2 bases, with 6 bases between. Germline CDR1 and CDR2: MNHEY and SVGAGI. CDR3 length: 12 amino acids. The CDR3 DNA is TGTGCCAGCACAGGCGCTGGAAACACCATATATTTT. Amino acid sequence: CASTGAGNTIYF.

This chain connects TRBV10-2 to TRBJ2-5; D unclear. Germline CDR1 is WSHSY and CDR2 is SAAADI. The CDR3 is 13 residues long. Trimming removed 11 bases from V and 2 bases from J, with 15 bases in between. The CDR3 DNA sequence: TGCGCCGTGGAGCCCAGAGATCAAGAGACCCAGTACTTC. This sequence encodes CAVEPRDQETQYF.

The CDR3 sequence is CAWSPAGSEAFF. CDR3 bases: TGTGCCTGGAGTCCAGCCGGGAGTGAAGCTTTCTTT. The V gene is TRBV30, the J gene TRBJ1-1; D uncertain. Trimming left V 2 bases short and J 7 bases short, with 11 bases between. Germline loops: CDR1 GTSNPN, CDR2 SVGIG (reference sequence). The CDR3 has 12 amino acids.